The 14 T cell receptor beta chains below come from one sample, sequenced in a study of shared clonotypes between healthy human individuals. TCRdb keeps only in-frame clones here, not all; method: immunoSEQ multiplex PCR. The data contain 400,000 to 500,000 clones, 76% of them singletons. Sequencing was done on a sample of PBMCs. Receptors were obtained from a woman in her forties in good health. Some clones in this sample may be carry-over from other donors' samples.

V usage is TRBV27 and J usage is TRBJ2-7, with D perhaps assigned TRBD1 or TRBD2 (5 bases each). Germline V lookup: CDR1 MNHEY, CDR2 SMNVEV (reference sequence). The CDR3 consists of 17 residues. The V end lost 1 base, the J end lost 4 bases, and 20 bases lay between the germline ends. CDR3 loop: CASSLFHTLGTIYEQYF. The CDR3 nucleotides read TGTGCCAGCAGTTTATTTCACACACTAGGGACGATATACGAGCAGTACTTC.

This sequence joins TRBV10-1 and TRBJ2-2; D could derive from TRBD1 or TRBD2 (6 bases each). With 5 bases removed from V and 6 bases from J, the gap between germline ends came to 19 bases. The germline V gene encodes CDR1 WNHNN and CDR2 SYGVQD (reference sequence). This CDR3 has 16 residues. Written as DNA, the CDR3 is TGCGCCAGCAGTCAATACAGGGAGGTAGTGGCCGGGGAGCTGTTTTTT. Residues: CASSQYREVVAGELFF.

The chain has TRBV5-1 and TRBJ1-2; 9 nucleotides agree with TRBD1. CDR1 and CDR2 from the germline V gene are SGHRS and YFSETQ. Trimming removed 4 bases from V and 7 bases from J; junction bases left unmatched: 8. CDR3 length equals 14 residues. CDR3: CASSGSGTGFGYTF. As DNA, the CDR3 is TGCGCCAGCAGCGGGAGCGGGACAGGGTTTGGCTACACCTTC.

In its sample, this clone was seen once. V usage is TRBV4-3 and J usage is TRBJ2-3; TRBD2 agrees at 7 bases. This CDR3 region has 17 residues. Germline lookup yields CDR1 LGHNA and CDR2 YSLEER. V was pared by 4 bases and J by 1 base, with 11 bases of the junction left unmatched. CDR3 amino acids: CASSRGGGGSGTDTQYF. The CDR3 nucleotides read TGCGCCAGCAGCCGGGGAGGCGGCGGGAGTGGCACAGATACGCAGTATTTT.

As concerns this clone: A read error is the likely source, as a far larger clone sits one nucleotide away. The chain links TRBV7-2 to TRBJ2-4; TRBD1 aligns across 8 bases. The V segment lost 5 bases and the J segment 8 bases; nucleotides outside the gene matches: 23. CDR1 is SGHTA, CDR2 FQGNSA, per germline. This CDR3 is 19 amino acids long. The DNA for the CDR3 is TGTGCCAGCAGCCCGGCTTATGGACCTTTAGGACAGGGCGGAGACATTCAGTACTTC. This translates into CASSPAYGPLGQGGDIQYF.

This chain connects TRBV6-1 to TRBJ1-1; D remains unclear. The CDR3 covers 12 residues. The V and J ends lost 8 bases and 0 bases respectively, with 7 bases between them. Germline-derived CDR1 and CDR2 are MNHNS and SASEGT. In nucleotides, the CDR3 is TGTGCCAGCTCACTTATGAACACTGAAGCTTTCTTT. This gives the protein CASSLMNTEAFF.

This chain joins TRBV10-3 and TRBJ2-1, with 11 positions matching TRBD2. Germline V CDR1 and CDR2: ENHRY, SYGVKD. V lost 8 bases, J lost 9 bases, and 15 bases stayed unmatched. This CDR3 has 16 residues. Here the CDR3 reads CAISQVPSGRQGEQFF. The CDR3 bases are TGTGCCATCTCCCAGGTTCCTAGCGGGAGGCAAGGTGAGCAGTTCTTC.

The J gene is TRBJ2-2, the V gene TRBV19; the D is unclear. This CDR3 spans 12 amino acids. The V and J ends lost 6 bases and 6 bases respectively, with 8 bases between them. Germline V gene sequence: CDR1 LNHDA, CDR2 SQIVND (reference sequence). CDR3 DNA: TGTGCCAGTAGCACCCCCCCCGGGGAGCTGTTTTTT. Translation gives CASSTPPGELFF.

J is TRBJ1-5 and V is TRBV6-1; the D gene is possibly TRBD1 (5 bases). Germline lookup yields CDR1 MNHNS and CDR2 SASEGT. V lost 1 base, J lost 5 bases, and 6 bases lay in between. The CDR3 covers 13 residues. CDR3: CASSEGGYQPQHF. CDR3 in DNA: TGTGCCAGCAGTGAAGGGGGCTATCAGCCCCAGCATTTT.

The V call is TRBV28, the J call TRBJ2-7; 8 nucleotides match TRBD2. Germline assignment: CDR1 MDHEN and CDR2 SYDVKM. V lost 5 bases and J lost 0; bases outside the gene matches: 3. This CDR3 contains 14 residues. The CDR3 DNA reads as TGTGCCAGCAGTCAAGGACTAGCCTCCTACGAGCAGTACTTC. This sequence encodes CASSQGLASYEQYF.

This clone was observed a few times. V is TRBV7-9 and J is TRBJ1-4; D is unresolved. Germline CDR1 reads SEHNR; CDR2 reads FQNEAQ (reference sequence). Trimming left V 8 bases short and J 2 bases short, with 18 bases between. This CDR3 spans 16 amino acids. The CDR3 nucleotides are TGTGCCAGCCCTTATAGACCCACGGATACTAATGAAAAACTGTTTTTT. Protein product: CASPYRPTDTNEKLFF.

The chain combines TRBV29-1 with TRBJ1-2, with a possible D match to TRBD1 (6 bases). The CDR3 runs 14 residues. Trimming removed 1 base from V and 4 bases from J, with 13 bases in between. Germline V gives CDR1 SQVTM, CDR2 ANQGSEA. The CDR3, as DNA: TGCAGCGTTGAAGTAGGGGGTTCGAGCTATGGCTACACCTTC. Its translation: CSVEVGGSSYGYTF.

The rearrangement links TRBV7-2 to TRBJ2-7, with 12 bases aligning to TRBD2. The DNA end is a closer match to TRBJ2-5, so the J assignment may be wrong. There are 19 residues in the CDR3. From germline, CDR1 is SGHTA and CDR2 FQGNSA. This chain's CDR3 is CASSLGGRTSGVVQETQYF. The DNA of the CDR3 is TGTGCCAGCAGCTTAGGTGGGCGGACTAGCGGGGTTGTCCAAGAGACCCAGTACTTC.

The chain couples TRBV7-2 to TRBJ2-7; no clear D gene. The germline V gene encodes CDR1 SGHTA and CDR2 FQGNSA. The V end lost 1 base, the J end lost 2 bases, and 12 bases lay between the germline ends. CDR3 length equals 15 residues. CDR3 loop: CASSLGLGGTYEQYF. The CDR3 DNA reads TGTGCCAGCAGCTTAGGACTCGGTGGGACCTACGAGCAGTACTTC.